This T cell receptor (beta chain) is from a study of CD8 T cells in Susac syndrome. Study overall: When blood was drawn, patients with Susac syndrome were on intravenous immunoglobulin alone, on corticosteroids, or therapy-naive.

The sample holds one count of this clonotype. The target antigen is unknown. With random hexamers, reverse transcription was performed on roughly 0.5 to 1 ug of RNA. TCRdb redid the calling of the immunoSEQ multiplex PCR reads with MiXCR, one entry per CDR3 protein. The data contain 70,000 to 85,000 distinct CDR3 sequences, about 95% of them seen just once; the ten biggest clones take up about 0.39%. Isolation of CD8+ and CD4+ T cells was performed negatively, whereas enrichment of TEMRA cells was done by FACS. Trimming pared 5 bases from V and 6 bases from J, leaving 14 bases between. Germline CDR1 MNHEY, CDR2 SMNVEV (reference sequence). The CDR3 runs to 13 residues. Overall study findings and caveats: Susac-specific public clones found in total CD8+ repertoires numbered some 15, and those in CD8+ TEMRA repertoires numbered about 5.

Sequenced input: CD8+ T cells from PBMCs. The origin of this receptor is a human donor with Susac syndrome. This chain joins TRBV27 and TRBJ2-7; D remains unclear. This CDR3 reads CASSPRSPPEQYF. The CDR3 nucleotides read TGTGCCAGCAGTCCGCGCTCGCCCCCCGAGCAGTACTTC.